Shown below are 29 T cell receptor beta chains from a single sample sequenced in a study of CD8 T cells in ankylosing spondylitis. Whole-study findings and limits: Roughly eight highly homologous variants formed a TCR beta motif that appeared characteristic of ankylosing spondylitis blood.

TCRdb ran MiXCR on the 5' RACE reads and lists one entry per CDR3 protein. The table includes about 750,000 distinct CDR3 sequences, under 20% detected once. Antigen specificity for these receptors is unknown. The sequenced material came from blood, either unsorted or a sorted T cell fraction (not recorded which). These TCRs come from a male donor with ankylosing spondylitis.

The chain couples TRBV7-9 to TRBJ1-2; TRBD1 aligns across 7 bases. V shed 5 bases and J 8 bases; nucleotides not matched to a gene: 5. This CDR3 comprises 12 residues. The germline gives CDR1 SEHNR, CDR2 FQNEAQ (reference sequence). The CDR3 protein is CASSPTGEGYTF. In nucleotides, the CDR3 is TGTGCCAGCAGCCCCACAGGGGAAGGCTACACCTTC. The complete variable domain, with remaining parts taken from reference TRBV7-9 and TRBJ1-2, reads DTGVSQNPRHKITKRGQNVTFRCDPISEHNRLYWYRQTLGQGPEFLTYFQNEAQLEKSRLLSDRFSAERPKGSFSTLEIQRTEQGDSAMYLCASSPTGEGYTFGSGTRLTVV.

The chain combines TRBV13 with TRBJ2-3, with no clear D. Per the germline V gene, CDR1 is PRHDT and CDR2 is FYEKMQ (reference sequence). The CDR3 has 12 amino acids. Trimming removed 2 bases from V and 5 bases from J, with 5 bases in between. DNA of the CDR3: TGTGCCAGCAGCTTATTCGGAGATACGCAGTATTTT. This translates into CASSLFGDTQYF.

The gene calls are TRBV7-9 and TRBJ2-7, with 9 bases that match TRBD2. This CDR3 has 13 residues. Germline values: CDR1 SEHNR, CDR2 FQNEAQ (reference sequence). J lost 7 bases, V lost 2 bases, and 3 bases had no gene match. The CDR3 reads CASSLILAGEQYF. CDR3 bases: TGTGCCAGCAGCTTAATCCTAGCGGGGGAGCAGTACTTC.

CDR3 protein: CASSSQGPFYGYTF. As DNA, the CDR3 is TGTGCCAGCAGCTCGCAGGGGCCCTTTTATGGCTACACCTTC. The genes are TRBV28 and TRBJ1-2; TRBD1 is a possible D gene (6 bases). The CDR3 consists of 14 residues. Trimming removed 6 bases at V and 5 bases at J, with 16 bases between. Germline loops: CDR1 MDHEN, CDR2 SYDVKM.

The V call is TRBV7-9, the J call TRBJ2-2; 8 nucleotides match TRBD1. The CDR3 has 13 amino acids. Trimming at V came to 11 bases and at J to 3 bases, leaving 5 bases not matched to a gene. Looked up from germline, CDR1 is SEHNR and CDR2 is FQNEAQ (reference sequence). Here the CDR3 DNA reads TGTGCCCCCAGGGGGCCGTACACCGGGGAGCTGTTTTTT. Protein sequence: CAPRGPYTGELFF.

This clonotype was detected a few times. The chain links TRBV12-3 or TRBV12-4 to TRBJ2-7, with D perhaps matching TRBD1 or TRBD2 (5 bases each). The ends were cut back, 5 bases at V and 3 bases at J, with 14 bases in the middle. The CDR3 covers 14 residues. The CDR3 loop reads CASSRSGTDYEQYF. For the CDR3, the DNA is TGTGCCAGCAGTCGCTCCGGGACCGACTACGAGCAGTACTTC.

This clonotype has a handful of counts. CDR3 nucleotides: TGTGCCAGCAGCTTATGGGTTCCCCCGGGCCACGAGCAGTACTTC. Translation gives CASSLWVPPGHEQYF. This chain joins TRBV7-8 and TRBJ2-7; D not resolved. The V gene lost 2 bases and the J gene lost 5 bases, with 16 bases spanning the gap. This CDR3 comprises 15 residues. CDR1 SGHVS and CDR2 FQNEAQ come from the germline V gene.

In this sample, this clonotype turned up many times. V and J are TRBV12-3 or TRBV12-4 and TRBJ2-1; D not certain. Trimming removed 6 bases at V and 3 bases at J, with 3 bases between. This CDR3 has 11 amino acids. CDR3: CASSNYNEQFF. The DNA for the CDR3 is TGTGCCAGCAGCAACTACAATGAGCAGTTCTTC.

This clonotype showed up just a few times. V and J are TRBV5-6 and TRBJ1-1; D gene ambiguous. The V end lost 1 base, the J end lost 5 bases, and 6 bases lay between the germline ends. Germline CDR1 and CDR2: SGHDT and YYEEEE. The CDR3 runs 12 residues. The CDR3 region has the DNA TGTGCCAGCAGCTTGTCGGAGACTGAAGCTTTCTTT. Translation: CASSLSETEAFF.

The CDR3 sequence: CASSVGDRGVGEQYF. CDR3 DNA sequence: TGTGCCAGCAGCGTAGGGGACAGGGGAGTAGGCGAGCAGTACTTC. V gene TRBV9 combines with J gene TRBJ2-7; 10 bases fit TRBD1. The CDR3 is made up of 15 amino acids. Trimming cost V 0 bases and J 6 bases; bases outside gene matches: 6. Germline V gene data show CDR1 as SGDLS and CDR2 as YYNGEE.

The V and J genes are TRBV12-3 or TRBV12-4 and TRBJ1-2, with TRBD1 matching 8 bases. This CDR3 has 14 residues. V was clipped by 8 bases and J by 5 bases; unmatched bases: 10. The CDR3, as DNA: TGTGCCAGCGGGTACAGGGGGTCGGGGTATGGCTACACCTTC. It translates to CASGYRGSGYGYTF.

This clonotype occurred many times. The J gene is TRBJ2-2, the V gene TRBV12-3 or TRBV12-4; D is possibly TRBD1 or TRBD2 (6 bases each). Trimming stripped 5 bases from V and 4 bases from J, with 14 bases between. The CDR3 extends over 15 amino acids. CDR3 protein: CASSPWGAGTGELFF. The CDR3 DNA reads as TGTGCCAGCAGTCCATGGGGGGCGGGCACCGGGGAGCTGTTTTTT.

The V and J genes are TRBV15 and TRBJ2-2; 7 bases are shared with TRBD1. This CDR3 has 16 residues. Germline CDR1 LNHNV, CDR2 YYDKDF (reference sequence). V lost 5 bases and J lost 6; bases outside the gene matches: 12. CDR3: CATSGPFYRGAGELFF. CDR3 DNA: TGTGCCACCAGCGGGCCTTTCTACAGGGGAGCCGGGGAGCTGTTTTTT.

The genes are TRBV4-2 and TRBJ2-2; 9 bases agree with TRBD2. The germline V gene encodes CDR1 LGHNA and CDR2 YNFKEQ. This CDR3 is built from 15 residues. The V segment lost 6 bases and the J segment 3 bases; nucleotides outside the gene matches: 5. The CDR3 DNA follows: TGTGCCAGCAGTTCCCGACTAGCGGACACCGGGGAGCTGTTTTTT. Its translation: CASSSRLADTGELFF.

This clonotype showed up many times. V gene TRBV7-8 combines with J gene TRBJ2-1; D is perhaps TRBD1 or TRBD2 (6 bases each). The CDR3 length is 13 residues. The V end was cut by 5 bases, the J end by 8 bases, with 13 bases between. CDR1 and CDR2 from the germline V gene are SGHVS and FQNEAQ. The chain's CDR3 is CASSPRGQDEQFF. The CDR3 DNA is TGTGCCAGCAGCCCTCGGGGGCAGGATGAGCAGTTCTTC.

This clonotype has just a few counts. V and J are TRBV2 and TRBJ2-5, with 7 bases lining up with TRBD2. The germline V gene encodes CDR1 SNHLY and CDR2 FYNNEI. The length of the CDR3 is 12 residues. Trimming took 8 bases from V and 5 from J; bases not matched to a gene: 5. The CDR3 coding sequence is TGTGCCAGCTTGGGGACTACGGAGACCCAGTACTTC. Translating it yields CASLGTTETQYF.

This chain joins TRBV5-1 and TRBJ2-2; D perhaps matches TRBD2 (6 bases). The CDR3 runs to 16 residues. With 2 bases removed from V and 5 bases from J, the gap between germline ends came to 16 bases. CDR1 is SGHRS, CDR2 YFSETQ, per germline. CDR3 coding DNA: TGCGCCAGCAGCTTAGTCCATGGGACTTCGACCGGGGAGCTGTTTTTT. This gives the protein CASSLVHGTSTGELFF.

The V gene is TRBV5-1, the J gene TRBJ2-7; D gene uncertain. Germline-derived CDR1 and CDR2 are SGHRS and YFSETQ. This CDR3 spans 14 amino acids. V gave up 1 base and J gave up 0 bases, with 8 bases separating them. Written as DNA, the CDR3 is TGCGCCAGCAGCTTGTTCTCCACCTCCTACGAGCAGTACTTC. Its protein product is CASSLFSTSYEQYF.

This CDR3 is CASSRGLAGGGTGELFF. The CDR3 nucleotides are TGTGCCAGCAGCCGTGGACTAGCGGGAGGGGGCACCGGGGAGCTGTTTTTT. This chain joins TRBV7-9 and TRBJ2-2, with 15 nucleotides matching TRBD2. Germline assignment: CDR1 SEHNR and CDR2 FQNEAQ (reference sequence). This CDR3 is 17 amino acids long. V lost 5 bases, J lost 4 bases, and 5 bases stayed unmatched.

The table lists this clonotype with a few counts. The J gene is TRBJ2-1, the V gene TRBV29-1; no definite D call. Trimming stripped 7 bases from V and 6 bases from J, with 19 bases between. Germline CDR1 SQVTM, CDR2 ANQGSEA. The CDR3 length is 14 residues. This chain's CDR3 is CSAPMGSSLNEQFF. The CDR3 DNA reads as TGCAGCGCTCCGATGGGTAGCTCCCTCAATGAGCAGTTCTTC.

The CDR3 protein is CSAPRGTSYNEQFF. CDR3 coding DNA: TGCAGTGCCCCGCGCGGGACTAGTTACAATGAGCAGTTCTTC. The V call is TRBV20-1, the J call TRBJ2-1; 8 positions agree with TRBD2. The junction had 8 bases not matched to a gene; V was cut back by 6 bases and J by 4 bases. This CDR3 comprises 14 residues. Looked up from germline, CDR1 is DFQATT and CDR2 is SNEGSKA (reference sequence).

This clonotype was counted between two and nine times. V usage is TRBV7-9 and J usage is TRBJ1-2; D may be TRBD1 (5 bases). Trimming stripped 4 bases from V and 2 bases from J, with 20 bases between. The length of the CDR3 is 17 residues. In germline, CDR1 is SEHNR, CDR2 FQNEAQ (reference sequence). The CDR3 spells CASSWGQTGDLNYGYTF. The CDR3 DNA reads as TGTGCCAGCAGCTGGGGCCAAACTGGAGATCTCAACTATGGCTACACCTTC.

This clonotype has ten or more counts. The CDR3 nucleotides read TGTGCCAGCACCCCCGGGAGGGGTACCTACGAGCAGTACTTC. Protein product: CASTPGRGTYEQYF. V gene TRBV28 combines with J gene TRBJ2-7; 8 positions match TRBD2. CDR3 length: 14 amino acids. CDR1 is MDHEN, CDR2 SYDVKM, per germline. V was pared by 7 bases and J by 2 bases, with 7 bases of the junction left unmatched.

In this sample, this clonotype turned up a few times. The V and J genes are TRBV20-1 and TRBJ1-1; D possibly corresponds to TRBD1 (5 bases). Per germline, CDR1 DFQATT and CDR2 SNEGSKA (reference sequence). Trimming removed 6 bases at V and 5 bases at J, with 10 bases between. CDR3 length: 11 residues. The CDR3 nucleotides are TGCAGTGCCAGGGATGGGACTGAAGCTTTCTTT. It translates to CSARDGTEAFF.

The chain uses TRBV24-1 and TRBJ2-5; D is perhaps TRBD2 (6 bases). The length of the CDR3 is 14 residues. Trimming shortened V by 9 bases and J by 3 bases, and 16 bases separated the two germline ends. Germline V CDR1 and CDR2: KGHDR, SFDVKD. CDR3 in DNA: TGTGCCACCCTTAAGGGGCGGGACGAAGAGACCCAGTACTTC. Its protein product is CATLKGRDEETQYF.

This chain connects TRBV6-2 or TRBV6-3 to TRBJ2-1; 8 bases map to TRBD2. The germline gives CDR1 MNHEY, CDR2 SVGEGT. After removal of 0 bases from V and 1 base from J, the junction contained 8 bases not matched to a gene. This CDR3 is 18 amino acids long. The CDR3 bases are TGTGCCAGCAGTTACTCGCCCCAGCGGGAGACGTCCTACAATGAGCAGTTCTTC. Protein product: CASSYSPQRETSYNEQFF.

This clonotype was counted only a few times. The chain joins TRBV20-1 to TRBJ2-5, with TRBD1 identical over 7 bases. The CDR3 totals 15 residues. From germline, CDR1 is DFQATT and CDR2 SNEGSKA (reference sequence). Trimming removed 2 bases from V and 1 base from J; junction bases left unmatched: 7. The CDR3, as DNA: TGCAGTGCTAGATTAGGACAGGCCTTCCAAGAGACCCAGTACTTC. It encodes CSARLGQAFQETQYF.

V usage is TRBV5-5 and J usage is TRBJ2-5; D is unclear. CDR1 SGHKS and CDR2 YYEKEE come from the germline V gene (reference sequence). The CDR3 is 13 residues long. V lost 4 bases and J 2 bases, leaving 9 bases between the germline ends. The CDR3 protein is CASSRADQETQYF. CDR3 coding DNA: TGTGCCAGCAGCCGGGCTGATCAAGAGACCCAGTACTTC.

In its sample, this clonotype was seen a few times. CDR3 in amino acids: CASSPRGEPGNTIYF. CDR3 bases: TGTGCCAGCAGCCCGAGGGGGGAACCTGGAAACACCATATATTTT. This chain connects TRBV12-3 or TRBV12-4 to TRBJ1-3; perhaps TRBD1 as D (6 bases). The CDR3 covers 15 residues. Trimming left V 6 bases short and J 2 bases short, with 14 bases between.